Included here is one T cell receptor beta chain sequence, with context. The antigen is unknown. This sample was included in a study of T cells in Graves' hyperthyroidism and ophthalmopathy. Findings of the study overall: Separation of ophthalmopathy from stable hyperthyroidism was achieved by a 13 V-J model.

It was 10 ml of fresh peripheral blood that supplied the PBMCs. From germline, CDR1 is LNHDA and CDR2 SQIVND (reference sequence). Trimming removed 8 bases from V and 1 base from J; junction bases left unmatched: 8. This CDR3 has 15 residues. Regions amplified from RNA transcripts were the TCR beta CDR3 regions. During a first-round RT-PCR of the TCR CDR3, the HTBI primer set was used. TCRdb re-called the multiplex PCR reads with MiXCR, one entry per CDR3 protein. The sample contains hundreds of thousands of distinct CDR3 sequences, around a fifth of which appear only once. The origin of this receptor is an older woman with Graves' ophthalmopathy. The V call is TRBV19, the J call TRBJ1-5; 7 nucleotides agree with TRBD1. Sequencing was done on a sample of blood. CDR3 nucleotides: TGTGCCAGTTGTTGGAGGACAGGAAGCAATCAGCCCCAGCATTTT. The encoded protein is CASCWRTGSNQPQHF.